The 4 T cell receptor beta chains reported below all come from one sample, sequenced in a study of regulatory T cells in long-lasting Graves disease. Time point noted: persistent/refractory GD, antithyroid drugs over 5 years with positive TRAb. Construction of the TCR library relied on RNA isolated from PBMCs. Researchers made TCR beta libraries by using iRepertoire HTBI primers and running Arm-PCR on CDR3 regions. TCRdb redid the calling of the multiplex PCR reads with MiXCR, one entry per CDR3 protein. The table lists 500,000 to 700,000 distinct CDR3 sequences, around 30% of them singletons. The sample was peripheral blood mononuclear cells (PBMCs), taken when the disease was refractory, from a patient treated with antithyroid drugs. The source is a female donor with Graves disease.

The V and J genes are TRBV6-2 or TRBV6-3 and TRBJ2-1; D perhaps matches TRBD2 (6 bases). Germline V lookup: CDR1 MNHEY, CDR2 SVGEGT. The CDR3 sequence is 15 residues long. V lost 5 bases and J lost 3, with 14 bases in between. As DNA, the CDR3 is TGTGCCAGCAGTGCCCTCTCCGGGAGCTACAATGAGCAGTTCTTC. This sequence encodes CASSALSGSYNEQFF.

Turning to this clonotype: Given a much more abundant clone one base away, this may be a read error. This CDR3 is missing its conserved last phenylalanine or tryptophan, likely due to a read error. The chain recombines TRBV6-1 with TRBJ1-1; weak D call: TRBD1 (5 bases). V lost 4 bases, J lost 5 bases, and 14 bases lay in between. There are 14 residues in the CDR3. Per germline, CDR1 MNHNS and CDR2 SASEGT. The CDR3: CASSVRAGLTEAFS. CDR3 nucleotide sequence: TGTGCCAGCAGTGTCCGGGCAGGGTTGACTGAAGCTTTCTCT.

The chain uses TRBV6-9 and TRBJ2-5, with a possible D match to TRBD2 (6 bases). Trimming cost V 3 bases and J 1 base, with 15 bases left between them. Germline-derived CDR1 and CDR2 are MNHGY and SVAAGI. This CDR3 spans 16 amino acids. The DNA of the CDR3 is TGTGCCAGCAGTTACGAGGCGGGAAGGGCCCAAGAGACCCAGTACTTC. Its translation: CASSYEAGRAQETQYF.

V and J are TRBV4-1 and TRBJ1-4; D ambiguous. The CDR3 contains 16 residues. Deletions cut 0 bases from V and 8 bases from J, with 16 bases between. Germline V lookup: CDR1 MGHRA, CDR2 YSYEKL. The chain's CDR3 is CASSQEASRSGEKLFF. The CDR3 DNA is TGCGCCAGCAGCCAAGAAGCTTCCAGGAGTGGCGAAAAACTGTTTTTT.